The 18 T cell receptor beta chains below all came from one sample that was sequenced in a study of beta chain features in type 1 diabetes. TCRB transcripts that were expressed got sequenced, as all of the isolated RNA had been reverse transcribed. Generated by immunoSEQ multiplex PCR, the TCRdb table keeps only in-frame clones and is missing some. The table includes hundreds of thousands of clones, 10% to 15% detected once. Sequencing was done on a sample of naive CD4+ T cells from blood. These receptors all come from a man aged 18 to 30 in good health.

This sequence joins TRBV5-1 and TRBJ2-7, with TRBD1 identical over 9 bases. This CDR3 is built from 14 residues. V lost 0 bases and J lost 7; bases outside the gene matches: 5. Germline V CDR1 and CDR2: SGHRS, YFSETQ. The CDR3 reads CASSLGTGVIEQYF. Written as DNA, the CDR3 is TGCGCCAGCAGCTTGGGGACAGGGGTTATTGAGCAGTACTTC. The full variable domain, rest sourced from reference TRBV5-1 and TRBJ2-7, is KAGVTQTPRYLIKTRGQQVTLSCSPISGHRSVSWYQQTPGQGLQFLFEYFSETQRNKGNFPGRFSGRQFSNSRSEMNVSTLELGDSALYLCASSLGTGVIEQYFGPGTRLTVT.

The table lists this clone with a few counts. This chain links TRBV7-8 with TRBJ2-1; maybe TRBD1 (5 bases). Germline CDR1 is SGHVS and CDR2 is FQNEAQ. V was pared by 4 bases and J by 13 bases, with 11 bases between. There are 11 residues in the CDR3. Here the CDR3 reads CASSSLGQQFF. The DNA for the CDR3 is TGTGCCAGCAGCTCGTTGGGGCAACAGTTCTTC.

This clone was picked up a small number of times. CDR3 region: CASSPPKGGNTGELFF. The CDR3, as DNA: TGTGCCAGCTCACCACCGAAGGGAGGAAACACCGGGGAGCTGTTTTTT. The chain joins TRBV18 to TRBJ2-2; TRBD2 might be the D (6 bases). Germline loops: CDR1 KGHSH, CDR2 LQKENI. The CDR3 has 16 amino acids. The V gene lost 0 bases and the J gene lost 2 bases, with 10 bases spanning the gap.

The V call is TRBV4-3, the J call TRBJ2-7, with 14 positions matching TRBD2. V lost 0 bases to trimming and J lost 4 bases; unmatched junction nucleotides: 2. This CDR3 contains 16 residues. Germline V gene lookup returns CDR1 LGHNA and CDR2 YSLEER. The CDR3 is CASSQETSGGVYEQYF. CDR3 nucleotides: TGCGCCAGCAGCCAAGAGACTAGCGGGGGGGTGTACGAGCAGTACTTC.

This clone was recorded a few times. The chain is built from TRBV27 and TRBJ2-7; the D gene is possibly TRBD2 (6 bases). Germline CDR1 is MNHEY and CDR2 is SMNVEV (reference sequence). V was cut by 2 bases and J by 0 bases, with 8 bases left in between. The CDR3 length is 14 residues. The CDR3 nucleotides read TGTGCCAGCAGTTTAGGGACTCGCTCCTACGAGCAGTACTTC. It codes for CASSLGTRSYEQYF.

This clone showed up just a few times. The rearrangement uses TRBV30 and TRBJ2-7, with D perhaps TRBD2 (5 bases). The CDR3 extends over 14 amino acids. Trimming took off 3 bases at V and 6 bases at J, with 18 bases between the two ends. Germline CDR1 GTSNPN, CDR2 SVGIG (reference sequence). The CDR3 nucleotides are TGTGCCTGGAGCGGGGTGGCCCCAGGTGGCGAGCAGTACTTC. It translates to CAWSGVAPGGEQYF.

This rearrangement joins TRBV30 to TRBJ2-5; the match to TRBD1 covers 9 bases. The better agreement between TRBJ2-7 and the DNA end casts doubt on the J call. The CDR3 totals 12 residues. Germline values: CDR1 GTSNPN, CDR2 SVGIG (reference sequence). CDR3 nucleotides: TGTGCCTGGGGGGACAGGGCGGCCGAGCAGTACTTC. Its protein is CAWGDRAAEQYF.

This clone was found a few times. This chain links TRBV18 with TRBJ2-2; 7 bases fit TRBD2. The CDR3 runs 17 residues. Germline V lookup: CDR1 KGHSH, CDR2 LQKENI. The junction had 9 bases not matched to a gene; V was cut back by 3 bases and J by 2 bases. This CDR3 reads CASSPYSSGSNTGELFF. CDR3 nucleotide sequence: TGTGCCAGCTCACCGTACTCTAGCGGAAGTAACACCGGGGAGCTGTTTTTT.

The chain uses TRBV5-1 and TRBJ2-1; 9 bases align to TRBD1. V shed 3 bases and J 2 bases; nucleotides not matched to a gene: 3. The CDR3 is made up of 15 amino acids. The germline V gene encodes CDR1 SGHRS and CDR2 YFSETQ. Here the CDR3 reads CASSSGTGTYNEQFF. CDR3 DNA: TGCGCCAGCAGCTCCGGGACAGGGACCTACAATGAGCAGTTCTTC.

The V and J genes are TRBV9 and TRBJ2-7; D unresolved. This CDR3 has 15 amino acids. Germline-derived CDR1 and CDR2 are SGDLS and YYNGEE. Trimming removed 3 bases at V and 3 bases at J, with 16 bases between. CDR3 loop: CASSAVGEAFYEQYF. CDR3 nucleotide sequence: TGTGCCAGCAGCGCCGTGGGTGAGGCCTTCTACGAGCAGTACTTC.

This clone showed up just a few times. V and J are TRBV27 and TRBJ1-2, with 7 positions matching TRBD1. CDR1 and CDR2 (germline): MNHEY, SMNVEV (reference sequence). V dropped 8 bases and J dropped 4; count of bases not matched to a gene: 7. The CDR3 extends over 13 amino acids. The CDR3 DNA follows: TGTGCCAGCCGCCGACAGGGTGGCTATGGCTACACCTTC. Protein product: CASRRQGGYGYTF.

This clone has just a few counts. J is TRBJ2-1 and V is TRBV13, with TRBD1 as a possible D gene (5 bases). V lost 2 bases and J 2 bases, leaving 19 bases between the germline ends. The CDR3 length is 18 residues. Germline V gene lookup returns CDR1 PRHDT and CDR2 FYEKMQ (reference sequence). This CDR3 is CASSLILLGASTYNEQFF. The DNA of the CDR3 is TGTGCCAGCAGCTTAATCCTTTTAGGGGCTTCTACCTACAATGAGCAGTTCTTC.

J is TRBJ2-5 and V is TRBV7-3; 7 bases fit TRBD2. Germline V gives CDR1 SGHTA, CDR2 FQGTGA. The J segment lost 5 bases and the V segment lost 2 bases, leaving 11 bases of the junction unmatched. This CDR3 region has 16 residues. CDR3 loop: CASSLQGLSWSETQYF. The CDR3 DNA reads TGTGCCAGCAGCTTACAGGGACTATCCTGGTCGGAGACCCAGTACTTC.

This clone came up once. This rearrangement joins TRBV29-1 to TRBJ2-1; tentative D call: TRBD1 (5 bases). The CDR3 length is 12 residues. Germline loops: CDR1 SQVTM, CDR2 ANQGSEA. Between the trimmed V and J ends, which lost 4 bases and 7 bases, there was a span of 11 bases. The CDR3 region has the DNA TGCAGCGTTGCCAGGGTGCTGAATGAGCAGTTCTTC. Encoded protein: CSVARVLNEQFF.

This chain joins TRBV4-3 and TRBJ1-2, with 8 bases matching TRBD1. V lost 3 bases and J lost 3; bases outside the gene matches: 0. This CDR3 has 13 residues. Per germline, CDR1 LGHNA and CDR2 YSLEER. CDR3 amino acids: CASSQGQDYGYTF. CDR3 nucleotides: TGCGCCAGCAGCCAGGGACAGGACTATGGCTACACCTTC.

CDR3 DNA: TGTGCCAGCAGTGCCGGGACAGGGGTAGCTAATGAAAAACTGTTTTTT. It codes for CASSAGTGVANEKLFF. This sequence joins TRBV6-1 and TRBJ1-4; 10 bases are a match to TRBD1. This CDR3 region has 16 residues. Germline-derived CDR1 and CDR2 are MNHNS and SASEGT. After removal of 4 bases from V and 3 bases from J, the junction contained 5 bases not matched to a gene.

The chain recombines TRBV4-3 with TRBJ2-5, with TRBD1 as a possible D gene (6 bases). The CDR3 contains 14 residues. The V end was cut by 0 bases, the J end by 4 bases, with 9 bases between. CDR1 and CDR2 from the germline V gene are LGHNA and YSLEER. Here the CDR3 DNA reads TGCGCCAGCAGCCAAGATTCCAGGGGAGAGACCCAGTACTTC. This codes for CASSQDSRGETQYF.

The sample holds a few counts of this clone. V usage is TRBV4-2 and J usage is TRBJ2-4, with D possibly matching TRBD2 (5 bases). Per germline, CDR1 LGHNA and CDR2 YNFKEQ. The CDR3 is made up of 16 amino acids. V lost 0 bases to trimming and J lost 0 bases, with 9 bases between them. The CDR3, as DNA: TGTGCCAGCAGCCAAGAGCCGGGAATAGCCAAAAACATTCAGTACTTC. Its protein product is CASSQEPGIAKNIQYF.